This TCR beta chain was sequenced in a study of cytotoxic CD8 clonotypes in ibrutinib-treated CLL. This CDR3 is 14 amino acids long. CDR1 and CDR2 (germline): SGHAT, FQNNGV. Trimming took 4 bases from V and 5 from J, leaving 14 bases between them. The protocol was immunoSEQ multiplex PCR, while the TCRdb copy is restricted to in-frame clones and leaves out a portion. The data show 25,000 to 30,000 clones, with roughly 69% seen just once and about 53% held by the top ten. General study results and limits: Rare overall, public clonotypes shrank or held steady under therapy.

In this sample, this clone turned up a few times. Its target is not known. This chain links TRBV11-2 with TRBJ1-1; perhaps TRBD1 as D (6 bases). Sequenced here: PBMCs, sampled after 24 months of ibrutinib treatment. The clonotype originates from a human donor with chronic lymphocytic leukemia. CDR3 region: CASSSYRGGTEAFF. As DNA, the CDR3 is TGTGCCAGCAGCTCCTATAGGGGGGGGACTGAAGCTTTCTTT.